This T cell receptor beta chain was found in a study of T cells after yellow fever vaccination. Study findings and constraints: After the booster, over 95% of CD4 and roughly nine tenths of CD8 primary-response clones were re-detected. It was a small share of clonotypes that appeared in both CD4 and CD8 compartments.

Germline trimming cut 0 bases from V and 8 bases from J; bases unmatched to any gene: 6. The CDR3 consists of 15 residues. Germline lookup yields CDR1 LGHNA and CDR2 YSLEER. It was through 5'RACE template switching that TCR cDNA was made, with a universal primer site and UMIs added. TCRdb analysed the 5' RACE reads with MiXCR anew, one entry per CDR3 protein. The sample includes about 220,000 distinct CDR3 sequences, roughly 6.8% of them seen just once. This clonotype was found many times. Its antigen is unknown. Sequenced here: CD4+ T cells sorted from PBMCs, sampled on the day of the yellow fever booster vaccination. The V and J genes are TRBV4-3 and TRBJ2-1; TRBD2 matches 8 bases. The TCR originated in a man between 25 and 39 years old who received the YFV17D yellow fever vaccine. CDR3 bases: TGCGCCAGCAGCCAAGAGGTAGCGGGATCTTATGAGCAGTTCTTC. Translation: CASSQEVAGSYEQFF.